This T cell receptor beta chain was found in a study of shared clonotypes between healthy human individuals. The authors' processing: ImmunoSEQ output lacked quality scores and full-length reads, limiting matched filtering. Repertoires were generated with immunoSEQ multiplex PCR, while TCRdb's copy carries only in-frame clones and drops some. V, J and clone size were drawn from that table, and D and trimming were deduced from the DNA. The table records fewer than 2.5 million clones, 93% of them present only once. In germline, CDR1 is SEHNR, CDR2 FQNEAQ (reference sequence). The CDR3 totals 15 residues. Trimming stripped 3 bases from V and 1 base from J, with 10 bases between. Study results and caveats: Rarefaction showed sorted-subset sequencing was incomplete despite large depth. Naive subsets, compared against memory subsets, generally had larger estimated richness values.

Concerning this clone: The antigen is unknown.

The chain links TRBV7-9 to TRBJ2-1; D call uncertain. The TCR was taken from a man aged 18 to 30 in good health. Some clones in this sample may be carry-over from other donors' samples. Sequenced input: naive CD4+ T cells from PBMCs. Subset defined: CD45RA+ positively selected. The CDR3: CASSFPGPSYNEQFF. The CDR3 nucleotides are TGTGCCAGCAGCTTCCCCGGACCGTCCTACAATGAGCAGTTCTTC.